Listed here are 18 T cell receptor beta chains from one sample, sequenced in a study of blood T cell repertoires in COVID-19. Generated by immunoSEQ multiplex PCR, the TCRdb table keeps only in-frame clones and is missing some. The data hold over 15,000 clones, with 80% to 90% observed a single time. Sequencing was carried out using peripheral blood. These receptors originate from a human donor with active COVID-19. The donor label of this sample is uncertain.

V usage is TRBV7-2 and J usage is TRBJ1-5; 7 bases line up with TRBD1. CDR1 and CDR2 from the germline V gene are SGHTA and FQGNSA. V lost 1 base and J lost 3; bases outside the gene matches: 6. The CDR3 is 16 residues long. CDR3 nucleotides: TGTGCCAGCAGCTTAGGACAGGGCAGCACCAATCAGCCCCAGCATTTT. It encodes CASSLGQGSTNQPQHF. Full variable domain (rest looked up from reference TRBV7-2 and TRBJ1-5): GAGVSQSPSNKVTEKGKDVELRCDPISGHTALYWYRQSLGQGLEFLIYFQGNSAPDKSGLPSDRFSAERTGGSVSTLTIQRTQQEDSAVYLCASSLGQGSTNQPQHFGDGTRLSIL.

The genes are TRBV6-7 and TRBJ1-4; D is possibly TRBD1 (5 bases). TRBV6-7 is recorded as an ORF, its role being uncertain. CDR3 length: 15 residues. The V end lost 6 bases, the J end lost 0 bases, and 11 bases lay between the germline ends. DNA for the CDR3: TGTGCCAGCAGGTCCCGGACACCAACTAATGAAAAACTGTTTTTT. Its translation: CASRSRTPTNEKLFF.

V gene TRBV19 combines with J gene TRBJ2-7; TRBD1 matches 7 bases. The V gene end was trimmed by 3 bases and the J gene end by 4 bases; junction bases not matched to a gene: 3. In germline, CDR1 is LNHDA, CDR2 SQIVND (reference sequence). The CDR3 loop spans 13 amino acids. CDR3 protein: CASSIDREYEQYF. CDR3 bases: TGTGCCAGTAGTATTGACAGGGAGTACGAGCAGTACTTC. Complete variable domain (other parts from reference TRBV19 and TRBJ2-7): DGGITQSPKYLFRKEGQNVTLSCEQNLNHDAMYWYRQDPGQGLRLIYYSQIVNDFQKGDIAEGYSVSREKKESFPLTVTSAQKNPTAFYLCASSIDREYEQYFGPGTRLTVT.

The genes are TRBV18 and TRBJ1-2; 11 positions agree with TRBD1. V gave up 6 bases and J gave up 3 bases; unmatched junction bases: 6. This CDR3 is built from 15 residues. Germline assignment: CDR1 KGHSH and CDR2 LQKENI. DNA of the CDR3: TGTGCCAGCTCTGTCGGACAGGGGGCTTACTATGGCTACACCTTC. This encodes CASSVGQGAYYGYTF.

J is TRBJ1-6 and V is TRBV19; 9 bases are shared with TRBD1. The germline CDR1 and CDR2 sequences are LNHDA and SQIVND (reference sequence). This CDR3 comprises 16 residues. With 6 bases clipped from V and 4 bases from J, the junction kept 7 bases outside the gene matches. Written as DNA, the CDR3 is TGTGCCAGTAGCGAACAGGGGGCTGTGTATAATTCACCCCTCCACTTT. Its protein product is CASSEQGAVYNSPLHF.

The gene calls are TRBV7-2 and TRBJ1-2, with D uncertain. V was shortened by 4 bases and J by 2 bases, with 11 bases between the two germline ends. Germline CDR1 reads SGHTA; CDR2 reads FQGNSA. This CDR3 region has 14 residues. The CDR3 region has the DNA TGTGCCAGCAGCTCTCAGGCGCCCAACTATGGCTACACCTTC. It yields the protein CASSSQAPNYGYTF.

In this sample, this clone turned up once. V is TRBV10-3 and J is TRBJ1-2; D perhaps matches TRBD1 (6 bases). Germline V gene sequence: CDR1 ENHRY, CDR2 SYGVKD. Trimming removed 6 bases at V and 3 bases at J, with 14 bases between. The CDR3 has 14 amino acids. In DNA form, the CDR3 reads TGTGCCATCAGGAGCGGACAGAGCGACTATGGCTACACCTTC. It codes for CAIRSGQSDYGYTF.

V usage is TRBV10-3 and J usage is TRBJ2-5; D is perhaps TRBD2 (7 bases). Germline CDR1 and CDR2: ENHRY and SYGVKD. This CDR3 has 14 amino acids. The V and J ends lost 3 bases and 5 bases respectively, with 13 bases between them. CDR3 region: CAISERGGRETQYF. CDR3 bases: TGTGCCATCAGTGAAAGGGGGGGACGGGAGACCCAGTACTTC.

The rearrangement uses TRBV27 and TRBJ1-2, with D tentatively TRBD1 (5 bases). This CDR3 is built from 15 residues. V was cut by 2 bases and J by 8 bases, with 18 bases left in between. Germline V gene sequence: CDR1 MNHEY, CDR2 SMNVEV (reference sequence). CDR3 region: CASSLTRDGGRGYTF. The DNA for the CDR3 is TGTGCCAGCAGTTTAACCCGGGACGGGGGAAGGGGCTACACCTTC.

The V gene is TRBV6-2 or TRBV6-3, the J gene TRBJ1-1; 9 bases line up with TRBD1. Germline V gene sequence: CDR1 MNHEY, CDR2 SVGEGT. This CDR3 has 15 amino acids. Trimming took 2 bases from V and 2 from J; bases not matched to a gene: 3. The DNA of the CDR3 is TGTGCCAGCAGTTACAGACAGGGGGATAACACTGAAGCTTTCTTT. Residues: CASSYRQGDNTEAFF.

This chain uses TRBV11-2 with TRBJ2-1; 8 nucleotides align to TRBD2. The V gene's germline CDR1 is SGHAT and CDR2 FQNNGV. The J segment lost 2 bases and the V segment lost 1 base, leaving 7 bases of the junction unmatched. The CDR3 extends over 17 amino acids. Here the CDR3 reads CASSLVWIGGAYNEQFF. CDR3 nucleotides: TGTGCCAGCAGCTTAGTTTGGATCGGGGGGGCCTACAATGAGCAGTTCTTC.

This chain uses TRBV21-1 with TRBJ2-3; TRBD2, as called in the table, went unchecked against the DNA. TRBV21-1 is given as a pseudogene. The CDR3 is made up of 14 amino acids. CDR3 loop: CASSKAAGTDTQYF. DNA for the CDR3: TGTGCCAGCAGCAAAGCCGCGGGCACAGATACGCAGTATTTT.

This clone has only one observation. The V and J genes are TRBV9 and TRBJ2-1; 9 bases align to TRBD1. The CDR3 runs to 15 residues. The junction had 2 bases not matched to a gene; V was cut back by 3 bases and J by 1 base. Germline CDR1 reads SGDLS; CDR2 reads YYNGEE. DNA of the CDR3: TGTGCCAGCAGCGGGGGACAGGGATCCTACAATGAGCAGTTCTTC. It is translated as CASSGGQGSYNEQFF.

The chain joins TRBV5-1 to TRBJ2-7; the match to TRBD1 covers 9 bases. The V and J ends lost 3 bases and 1 base, in that order; junction bases with no gene match: 8. Germline V lookup: CDR1 SGHRS, CDR2 YFSETQ. The CDR3 runs 16 residues. CDR3 DNA sequence: TGCGCCAGCAGCTCAAACACAGGGGGCATTTCCTACGAGCAGTACTTC. Translating gives CASSSNTGGISYEQYF.

Written as DNA, the CDR3 is TGCAGCGTCTATGAAGGACAGGGGGCTTCTAATGAAAAACTGTTTTTT. Translated: CSVYEGQGASNEKLFF. This chain uses TRBV29-1 with TRBJ1-4; TRBD1 aligns across 11 bases. CDR1 and CDR2 from the germline V gene are SQVTM and ANQGSEA. The CDR3 sequence is 16 residues long. The ends lost 6 bases at V and 3 bases at J; junction bases unmatched: 9.

Only one count was recorded for this clone. The chain couples TRBV7-3 to TRBJ2-5, with 7 bases aligning to TRBD1. The CDR3 covers 16 residues. Unmatched junction bases numbered 7, after V lost 2 bases and J lost 1 base. The germline CDR1 and CDR2 sequences are SGHTA and FQGTGA. The CDR3 region has the DNA TGTGCCAGCAGCTTAGCCCCGACAGGGCCCCAAGAGACCCAGTACTTC. This gives the protein CASSLAPTGPQETQYF.

This chain links TRBV6-1 with TRBJ1-5, with 7 bases fitting TRBD1. Trimming removed 2 bases from V and 7 bases from J; junction bases left unmatched: 5. The germline gives CDR1 MNHNS, CDR2 SASEGT. The CDR3 has 14 residues. The CDR3 reads CASSERGGGQPQHF. The CDR3 nucleotides are TGTGCCAGCAGTGAACGAGGGGGCGGCCAGCCCCAGCATTTT.

The V gene is TRBV20-1, the J gene TRBJ2-7; TRBD1 might be the D (5 bases). Germline V CDR1 and CDR2: DFQATT, SNEGSKA (reference sequence). This CDR3 is built from 11 residues. Between the trimmed V and J ends, which lost 6 bases and 6 bases, there was a span of 12 bases. The CDR3 bases are TGCAGTGCAGGGGCCCCCCTCGAGCAGTACTTC. This codes for CSAGAPLEQYF.